The rows below give T cell receptor beta chains drawn from one sample of a study of beta chain features in type 1 diabetes. This table comes from immunoSEQ multiplex PCR, and its TCRdb copy is limited to in-frame clones, with some not included. The sample contains roughly 280,000 clones, around 25% of which appear only once. The sequenced sample was naive CD4+ T cells from blood. The receptors were gathered from a woman under 40 with type 1 diabetes. CDR3s include the opening cysteine and the closing phenylalanine or tryptophan.

TRBJ2-3	TRBV29-1	CSVEGTSGRVDTQYF
TRBJ1-2	TRBV7-8	CASSFISRRGGYGYTF
TRBJ1-1	TRBV5-1	CASSFSAAEAFF
TRBJ2-7	TRBV2	CASSPQGTSYEQYF
TRBJ1-1	TRBV5-1	CASSLAGDTEAFF
TRBJ2-3	TRBV9	CASSVAAGTSTDTQYF
TRBJ2-5	TRBV28	CASSLFPQAGETQYF
TRBJ1-1	TRBV15	CATSRVASEAFF
TRBJ1-2	TRBV4-1	CASSQDPEYGYTF
TRBJ2-7	TRBV10-3	CAISDIGRYEQYF
TRBJ2-5	TRBV30	CAWRTSGRMETQYF
TRBJ1-5	TRBV18	CASSPGQNQPQHF
TRBJ2-7	TRBV2	CASSDLAGLLEQYF
TRBJ2-1	TRBV20-1	CSASYNEQFF
TRBJ1-2	TRBV5-1	CASSWSRSANYGYTF
TRBJ2-1	TRBV10-3	CAIGTGAGAYNEQFF
TRBJ2-7	TRBV6-5	CASSYGGRFSYEQYF
TRBJ1-1	TRBV10-3	CAISPGTGVNTEAFF
TRBJ2-1	TRBV20-1	CSARPLFEQFF
TRBJ2-2	TRBV30	CASTPWATDGELFF
TRBJ1-1	TRBV19	CASRRQGGTEAFF
TRBJ2-1	TRBV6-6	CASTQSVGEQFF
TRBJ2-5	TRBV30	CAWGGYRGGETQYF
TRBJ2-1	TRBV29-1	CSAGQGFYNEQFF
TRBJ1-2	TRBV25-1	CASSRTVQNYGYTF
TRBJ1-2	TRBV9	CASSVDNGVGGYTF
TRBJ1-5	TRBV6-4	CASSEDGQWGQPQHF
TRBJ2-1	TRBV6-6	CASSYGPDNNNEQFF
TRBJ1-1	TRBV28	CASSSGQKVEAFF
TRBJ2-5	TRBV6-6	CASSLGQGGQETQYF
TRBJ2-3	TRBV4-1	CASSQDRGSSGSRRTDTQYF
TRBJ1-2	TRBV5-1	CASSLIPTGGYGYTF
TRBJ2-1	TRBV7-9	CASSSRTSGGSSYNEQFF
TRBJ2-3	TRBV30	CAWTSVSTDTQYF
TRBJ1-5	TRBV5-1	CASSLEQGGQPQHF
TRBJ2-1	TRBV7-2	CASSLGSGRAFHEQFF
TRBJ1-5	TRBV5-1	CASSPGTGDQPQHF